This paragraph reports one T cell receptor (beta chain). Its antigen is unknown. The junction does not match germline at one end; this may be a read error. This record comes from a study of technical replicates of blood from several donors (dated by TCRdb to 2016 to 2017). Library method: the immunoSEQ multiplex PCR assay. Entries here come from immuneACCESS through TCRdb and include only in-frame sequences with V and J called. Some clones fail to appear in such tables; in the studies checked, an unresolved V gene covers under half of the shortfall, and the cause of the remainder is unknown. The sample table shows 76,000 or so clones, and roughly 90% are seen once. Jointly, the top ten make up 0.25% of the sample. The clonotype originates from a human donor in good health. What was sequenced was T cells isolated from PBMCs.

The nucleotide sequence is given as TGTGCCTGGAGTGTCATGGGACAGGCAATCTTC. Its coded protein is CAWSVMGQAIF. Recombination connected TRBV30 to TRBJ2-7; TRBD1 fits 8 bases in the junction. The germline V gene encodes CDR1 GTSNPN and CDR2 SVGIG (reference sequence). The CDR3 holds 11 amino acids from the cysteine to the phenylalanine. Here the CDR3 DNA is all that survives: 33 bases in frame from base 1.